Listed below are T cell receptor beta chains from one sample, sequenced in a study of CD8+CD57+ T cells in acquired aplastic anemia. TCRdb called the reads again in MiXCR, with one record for every CDR3 protein. Among around 150,000 distinct CDR3 sequences, 40% to 50% were seen once, and the ten largest hold around 2.9%. The specimen was sorted CD4+, CD8+, or CD8+CD57+ T cells (not recorded which) from PBMCs. These receptors originate from a human donor with aplastic anemia. Both conserved end residues are trimmed from each CDR3. Rows give clone size only sometimes, using once, few, many, or a class for an expanded clone.

len	v_gene	abundance	CDR3aa
12	TRBV10-3	.	ASSLRDTYYEQY
15	TRBV6-1	many	ASSSTLSGRGDNEQF
11	TRBV11-2	.	ASSLERTDTQY
11	TRBV20-1	.	SASIAIQETQY
11	TRBV11-3	.	ASSWVLSDTQY
15	TRBV20-1	.	SAHGPPWTEENTEAF
13	TRBV19	once	ASSERSRPPYEQY
9	TRBV6-2/TRBV6-3	few	ASGGVYEQY
12	TRBV7-3	many	ASSAGQGLGSAF
13	TRBV20-1	many	SARVGLAGSYEQY
10	TRBV6-2/TRBV6-3	few	ASNDQYNEQF
13	TRBV2	.	ASRDIASPYNEQF
9	TRBV29-1	few	SVEDRDGYT
12	TRBV7-9	many	ASSLVGSGSPLH
12	TRBV28	once	ASSLYRVGTEAF
11	TRBV2	.	AGTDRGREKLF
14	TRBV10-3	many	ASQTPRGGNTGELF
12	TRBV12-3/TRBV12-4	many	ASNRDQARHEQY
10	TRBV3-1	.	ASSQGLGPQH
12	TRBV10-3	.	AISEMISNQPQH
14	TRBV13	many	ASSQTPGQGVTEAF
14	TRBV7-6	many	ASSLVLGDSGNTIY
17	TRBV25-1	.	ASTPPPRLAGVLTGELF
13	TRBV7-9	.	ASSTRTGDRETQY
13	TRBV2	.	ASSPGLAGTSEQY
13	TRBV12-3/TRBV12-4	many	ASSFGVALSEEQF
14	TRBV4-3	.	ASSPRGGQNTDTQY